The TCR beta chain under discussion was sequenced for a study of blood T cell repertoires in COVID-19. Clones were sequenced by immunoSEQ multiplex PCR, and TCRdb holds only the in-frame ones, with some missing. The sample carries hundreds of thousands of clones, approximately 83% recorded once. With 4 bases removed from V and 3 bases from J, the gap between germline ends came to 10 bases. From germline, CDR1 is SGHKS and CDR2 YYEKEE (reference sequence). The CDR3 covers 13 residues. The receptor was isolated from a woman aged 80 or over with acute or convalescent COVID-19. The rearrangement joins TRBV5-5 to TRBJ1-1; tentative D call: TRBD1 (5 bases). Sequencing was carried out using peripheral blood. The CDR3 DNA follows: TGTGCCAGCAGCGCGTTGGGGCACACTGAAGCTTTCTTT. Translating gives CASSALGHTEAFF. Filled out from reference TRBV5-5 and TRBJ1-1, the complete variable domain reads DAGVTQSPTHLIKTRGQQVTLRCSPISGHKSVSWYQQVLGQGPQFIFQYYEKEERGRGNFPDRFSARQFPNYSSELNVNALLLGDSALYLCASSALGHTEAFFGQGTRLTVV.